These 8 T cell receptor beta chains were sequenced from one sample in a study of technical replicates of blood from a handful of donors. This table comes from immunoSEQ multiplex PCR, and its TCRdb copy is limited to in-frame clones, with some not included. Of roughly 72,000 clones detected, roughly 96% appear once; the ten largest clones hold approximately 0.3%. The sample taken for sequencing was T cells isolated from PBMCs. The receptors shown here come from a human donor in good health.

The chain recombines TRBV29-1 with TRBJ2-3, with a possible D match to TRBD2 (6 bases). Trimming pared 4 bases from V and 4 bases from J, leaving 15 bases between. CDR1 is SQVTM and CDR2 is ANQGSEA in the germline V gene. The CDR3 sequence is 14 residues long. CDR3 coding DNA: TGCAGCGTTGGTCTAGCGATCTTCGCAGATACGCAGTATTTT. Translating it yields CSVGLAIFADTQYF.

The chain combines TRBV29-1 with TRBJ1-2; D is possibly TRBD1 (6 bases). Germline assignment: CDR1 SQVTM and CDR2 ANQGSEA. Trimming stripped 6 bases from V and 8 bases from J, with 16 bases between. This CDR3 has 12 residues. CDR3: CSVGQPGGGYTF. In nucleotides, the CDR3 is TGCAGCGTCGGACAGCCCGGAGGAGGCTACACCTTC.

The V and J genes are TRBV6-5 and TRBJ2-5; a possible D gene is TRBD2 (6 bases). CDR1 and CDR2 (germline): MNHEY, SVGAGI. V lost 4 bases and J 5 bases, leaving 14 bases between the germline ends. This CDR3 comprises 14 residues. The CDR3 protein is CASSSLASQETQYF. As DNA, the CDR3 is TGTGCCAGCAGTTCCCTAGCGAGTCAGGAGACCCAGTACTTC.

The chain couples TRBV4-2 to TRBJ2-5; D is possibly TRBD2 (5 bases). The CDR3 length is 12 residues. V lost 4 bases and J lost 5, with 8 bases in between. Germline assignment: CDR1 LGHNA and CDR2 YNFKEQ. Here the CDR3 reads CASSPRGETQYF. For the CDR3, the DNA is TGTGCCAGCAGCCCGCGAGGGGAGACCCAGTACTTC.

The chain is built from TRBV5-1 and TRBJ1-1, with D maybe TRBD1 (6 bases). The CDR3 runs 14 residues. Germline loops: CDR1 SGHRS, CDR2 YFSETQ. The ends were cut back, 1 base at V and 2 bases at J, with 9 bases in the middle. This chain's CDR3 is CASSLTRGNTEAFF. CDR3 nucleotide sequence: TGCGCCAGCAGCTTGACCAGGGGTAACACTGAAGCTTTCTTT.

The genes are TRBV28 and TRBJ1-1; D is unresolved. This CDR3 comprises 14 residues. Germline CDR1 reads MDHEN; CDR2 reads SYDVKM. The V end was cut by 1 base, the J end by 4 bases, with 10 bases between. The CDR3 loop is CASSLYRGATEAFF. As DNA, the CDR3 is TGTGCCAGCAGTTTATATCGGGGAGCCACTGAAGCTTTCTTT.

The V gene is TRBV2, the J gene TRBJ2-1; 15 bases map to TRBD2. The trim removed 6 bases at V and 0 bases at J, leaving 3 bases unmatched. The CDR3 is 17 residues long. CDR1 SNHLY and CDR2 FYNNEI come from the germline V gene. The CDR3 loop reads CASRGLAGGPSYNEQFF. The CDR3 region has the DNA TGTGCCAGCAGAGGACTAGCGGGAGGGCCCTCCTACAATGAGCAGTTCTTC.

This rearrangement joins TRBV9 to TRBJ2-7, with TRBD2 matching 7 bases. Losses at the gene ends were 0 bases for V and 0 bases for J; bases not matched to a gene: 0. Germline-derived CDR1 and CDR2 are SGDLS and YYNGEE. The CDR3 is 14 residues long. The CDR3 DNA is TGTGCCAGCAGCGTAGAGCGGGACTCCTACGAGCAGTACTTC. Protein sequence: CASSVERDSYEQYF.